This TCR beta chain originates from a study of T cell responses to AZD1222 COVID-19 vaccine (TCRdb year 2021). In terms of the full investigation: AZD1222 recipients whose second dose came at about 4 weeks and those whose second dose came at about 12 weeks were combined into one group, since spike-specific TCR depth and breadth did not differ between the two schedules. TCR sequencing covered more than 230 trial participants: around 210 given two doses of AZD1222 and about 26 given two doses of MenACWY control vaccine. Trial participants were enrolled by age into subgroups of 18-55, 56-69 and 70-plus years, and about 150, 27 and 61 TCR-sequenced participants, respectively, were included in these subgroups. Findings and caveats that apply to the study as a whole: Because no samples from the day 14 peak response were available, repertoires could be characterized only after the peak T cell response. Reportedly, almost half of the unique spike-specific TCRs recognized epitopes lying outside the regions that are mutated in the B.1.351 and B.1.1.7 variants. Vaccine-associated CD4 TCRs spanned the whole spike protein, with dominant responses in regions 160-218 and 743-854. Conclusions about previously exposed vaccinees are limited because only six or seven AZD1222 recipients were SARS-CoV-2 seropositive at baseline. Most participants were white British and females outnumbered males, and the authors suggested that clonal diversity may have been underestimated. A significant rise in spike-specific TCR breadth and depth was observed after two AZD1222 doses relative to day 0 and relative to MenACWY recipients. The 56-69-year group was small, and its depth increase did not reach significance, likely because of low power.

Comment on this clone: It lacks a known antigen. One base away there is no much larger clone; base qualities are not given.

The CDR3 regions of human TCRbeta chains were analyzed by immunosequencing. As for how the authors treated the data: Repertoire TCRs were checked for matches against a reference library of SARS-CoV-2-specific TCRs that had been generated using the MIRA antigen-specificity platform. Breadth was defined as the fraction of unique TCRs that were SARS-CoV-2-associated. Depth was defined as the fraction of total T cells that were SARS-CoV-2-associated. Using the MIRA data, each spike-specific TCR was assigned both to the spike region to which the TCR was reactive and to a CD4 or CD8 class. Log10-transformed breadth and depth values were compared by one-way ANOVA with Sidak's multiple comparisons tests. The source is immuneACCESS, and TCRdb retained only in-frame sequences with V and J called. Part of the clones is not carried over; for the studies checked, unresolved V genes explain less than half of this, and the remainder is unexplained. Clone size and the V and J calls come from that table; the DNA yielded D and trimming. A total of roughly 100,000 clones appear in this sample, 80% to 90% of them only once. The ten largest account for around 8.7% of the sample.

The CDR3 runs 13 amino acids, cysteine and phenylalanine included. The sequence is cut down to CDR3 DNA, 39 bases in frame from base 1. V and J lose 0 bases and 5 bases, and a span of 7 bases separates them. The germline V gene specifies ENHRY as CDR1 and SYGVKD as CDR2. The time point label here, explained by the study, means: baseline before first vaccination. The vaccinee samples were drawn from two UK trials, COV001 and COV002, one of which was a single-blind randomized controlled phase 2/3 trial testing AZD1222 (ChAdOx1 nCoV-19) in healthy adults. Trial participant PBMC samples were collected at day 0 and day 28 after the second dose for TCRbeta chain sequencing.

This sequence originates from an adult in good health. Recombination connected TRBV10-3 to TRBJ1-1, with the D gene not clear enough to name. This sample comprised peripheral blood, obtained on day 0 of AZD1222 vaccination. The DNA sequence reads TGTGCCATCAGTGAGTCTATTGGTACTGAAGCTTTCTTT. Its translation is CAISESIGTEAFF.